The clone carrying this TCR beta chain was found a few times. Its antigen is not known. The sample is drawn from a study of T cell repertoires in cytomegalovirus infection. Study overall: CMV epitopes used comprised recently identified HLA-C-restricted ones and well-studied HLA-B-restricted ones.

Study observations and caveats: The cumulative frequency of public TCR beta families identified carriers of CMV plus the relevant HLA.

This CDR3 region has 13 residues. The V gene's germline CDR1 is SGHVS and CDR2 FQNEAQ. The V and J ends lost 9 bases and 8 bases respectively, with 17 bases between them. TCRdb itself ran the reads through MiXCR, one entry per CDR3 protein. The sample shows around 85,000 distinct CDR3 sequences, 45% to 50% of them seen only once. The source is a human donor in good health (CMV status not recorded). Some clones in this sample may be carry-over from other donors' samples. The chain is built from TRBV7-8 and TRBJ2-1, with D possibly being TRBD1 or TRBD2 (5 bases each). The sequenced sample was CD8+ T cells from cultured PBMCs, obtained from culture after CMV antigen stimulation. The CDR3 DNA reads TGTGCCAGTACCGGGACGGGCTATGATGAGCAGTTCTTC. Protein sequence: CASTGTGYDEQFF.